These 27 T cell receptor beta chains were sequenced from one sample in a study of blood T cell repertoires in COVID-19. The assay was immunoSEQ multiplex PCR, and TCRdb's table has in-frame clones only and misses some. The sample lists 100,000 to 150,000 clones, roughly 90% occurring once. Sequencing was carried out using peripheral blood. The source is a man aged 55 to 70 with COVID-19, enrolled during active disease.

The rearrangement links TRBV6-5 to TRBJ1-6, with TRBD1 identical over 9 bases. The germline gives CDR1 MNHEY, CDR2 SVGAGI. This CDR3 has 14 amino acids. J gave up 5 bases and V 6 bases, and 2 bases lay outside the gene matches. CDR3 sequence: CASRGTGNNSPLHF. Here the CDR3 DNA reads TGTGCCAGCAGGGGGACAGGGAATAATTCACCCCTCCACTTT.

This sequence joins TRBV2 and TRBJ2-3; 8 bases agree with TRBD2. Germline CDR1 SNHLY, CDR2 FYNNEI. V trimming: 7 bases; J trimming: 1 base; junction bases outside the gene matches: 4. CDR3 length: 14 residues. CDR3 nucleotides: TGTGCCAGCACCGGGACTAGTCGCACAGATACGCAGTATTTT. It specifies CASTGTSRTDTQYF.

V gene TRBV7-6 combines with J gene TRBJ2-1, with unresolved D. V was cut by 0 bases and J by 9 bases, with 12 bases left in between. CDR1 and CDR2 (germline): SGHVS, FNYEAQ. The CDR3 is made up of 14 amino acids. The CDR3 protein is CASSLAKNTGEQFF. CDR3 coding DNA: TGTGCCAGCAGCTTAGCGAAGAACACGGGTGAGCAGTTCTTC. The complete variable domain, with remaining parts taken from reference TRBV7-6 and TRBJ2-1, reads GAGVSQSPRYKVTKRGQDVALRCDPISGHVSLYWYRQALGQGPEFLTYFNYEAQQDKSGLPNDRFSAERPEGSISTLTIQRTEQRDSAMYRCASSLAKNTGEQFFGPGTRLTVL.

This sequence joins TRBV30 and TRBJ2-7; 7 positions agree with TRBD1. This CDR3 has 13 amino acids. J was trimmed by 4 bases and V by 2 bases; bases with no gene match: 5. Per germline, CDR1 GTSNPN and CDR2 SVGIG (reference sequence). The CDR3 DNA reads as TGTGCCTGGAGTCATAACAGGGGATACGAGCAGTACTTC. Translation: CAWSHNRGYEQYF.

This clone has a handful of counts. This rearrangement joins TRBV7-2 to TRBJ1-1; D gene unclear. The length of the CDR3 is 13 residues. Trimming took 0 bases from V and 7 from J, leaving 9 bases between them. The germline V gene has CDR1 SGHTA and CDR2 FQGNSA. The CDR3 coding sequence is TGTGCCAGCAGCTTAGCGGCGGGCTTTGAAGCTTTCTTT. It specifies CASSLAAGFEAFF.

The rearrangement uses TRBV28 and TRBJ2-1; 15 nucleotides agree with TRBD2. The J segment lost 4 bases and the V segment lost 4 bases, leaving 8 bases of the junction unmatched. This CDR3 has 18 residues. In germline, CDR1 is MDHEN, CDR2 SYDVKM. The DNA of the CDR3 is TGTGCCAGCAGTTCTTCTGGACTAGCGGGGGGGCTTTACAATGAGCAGTTCTTC. Its translation is CASSSSGLAGGLYNEQFF.

This chain connects TRBV5-4 to TRBJ2-7; 9 nucleotides match TRBD1. The V gene end was trimmed by 4 bases and the J gene end by 3 bases; junction bases not matched to a gene: 5. The CDR3 has 14 residues. Per germline, CDR1 SGHNT and CDR2 YYREEE (reference sequence). This CDR3 is CASSAGQGSYEQYF. CDR3 bases: TGTGCCAGCAGCGCTGGACAGGGGAGCTACGAGCAGTACTTC. Full variable domain (missing parts from reference TRBV5-4 and TRBJ2-7): ETGVTQSPTHLIKTRGQQVTLRCSSQSGHNTVSWYQQALGQGPQFIFQYYREEENGRGNFPPRFSGLQFPNYSSELNVNALELDDSALYLCASSAGQGSYEQYFGPGTRLTVT.

The genes are TRBV5-6 and TRBJ2-7, with 7 bases fitting TRBD1. The V and J ends lost 5 bases and 2 bases, in that order; junction bases with no gene match: 7. This CDR3 has 14 amino acids. Germline-derived CDR1 and CDR2 are SGHDT and YYEEEE. The CDR3 DNA sequence: TGTGCCAGCAGTTTTGGACAGGTCACCTACGAGCAGTACTTC. Encoded protein: CASSFGQVTYEQYF. Full variable domain (outside the CDR3, taken from reference TRBV5-6 and TRBJ2-7): DAGVTQSPTHLIKTRGQQVTLRCSPKSGHDTVSWYQQALGQGPQFIFQYYEEEERQRGNFPDRFSGHQFPNYSSELNVNALLLGDSALYLCASSFGQVTYEQYFGPGTRLTVT.

The CDR3 sequence is CASSLESEGGVGGNTEAFF. CDR3 nucleotides: TGTGCCAGCAGTTTAGAATCGGAGGGAGGGGTCGGGGGTAACACTGAAGCTTTCTTT. V and J are TRBV27 and TRBJ1-1; possible D gene TRBD1, 5 bases. The CDR3 totals 19 residues. V lost 2 bases and J lost 2, with 24 bases in between. Germline V gives CDR1 MNHEY, CDR2 SMNVEV (reference sequence).

The chain links TRBV18 to TRBJ1-1, with D maybe TRBD1 (5 bases). Trimming took off 3 bases at V and 1 base at J, with 21 bases between the two ends. Germline loops: CDR1 KGHSH, CDR2 LQKENI. This CDR3 is built from 18 residues. CDR3 DNA: TGTGCCAGCTCACCCTATTCAGGGATCCCCCCTGGGAACACTGAAGCTTTCTTT. Its translation: CASSPYSGIPPGNTEAFF.

Written as DNA, the CDR3 is TGTGCCAGCAGCCAAGATCGGGGGAGGAGGCCGGATGAAGCTTTCTTT. Its translation: CASSQDRGRRPDEAFF. The chain carries TRBV14 and TRBJ1-1, with D maybe TRBD1 (5 bases). V was shortened by 0 bases and J by 7 bases, with 18 bases between the two germline ends. Germline CDR1 SGHDN, CDR2 FVKESK. This CDR3 spans 16 amino acids.

This chain links TRBV6-2 or TRBV6-3 with TRBJ1-1, with 7 positions matching TRBD1. J was trimmed by 4 bases and V by 5 bases; bases with no gene match: 10. The CDR3 consists of 15 residues. Germline assignment: CDR1 MNHEY and CDR2 SVGEGT. CDR3 sequence: CASSGLTGIGTEAFF. CDR3 DNA sequence: TGTGCCAGCAGTGGCCTGACAGGGATCGGCACTGAAGCTTTCTTT.

The chain joins TRBV19 to TRBJ1-1; possibly TRBD1 for D (6 bases). The CDR3 is made up of 17 amino acids. Germline CDR1 LNHDA, CDR2 SQIVND (reference sequence). Trimming left V 5 bases short and J 0 bases short, with 19 bases between. In DNA form, the CDR3 reads TGTGCCAGTAGTGTGTACAGGGCCCCCAGCCTGAACACTGAAGCTTTCTTT. It yields the protein CASSVYRAPSLNTEAFF.

The genes are TRBV5-1 and TRBJ2-5; TRBD2 might be the D (5 bases). Per germline, CDR1 SGHRS and CDR2 YFSETQ. The CDR3 loop spans 11 amino acids. The germline V and J ends were trimmed by 7 bases and 5 bases, with 9 bases remaining between them. The CDR3 here is CASSPGETQYF. In DNA, the CDR3 is TGCGCCAGCTCTCCGGGGGAGACCCAGTACTTC.

The chain combines TRBV7-3 with TRBJ1-5, with D possibly matching TRBD1 (5 bases). Germline values: CDR1 SGHTA, CDR2 FQGTGA. This CDR3 spans 18 amino acids. V lost 2 bases, J lost 7 bases, and 24 bases lay in between. The CDR3 loop reads CASSLFGHESFPAQPQHF. CDR3 DNA: TGTGCCAGCAGCTTATTCGGACACGAGAGTTTTCCTGCCCAGCCCCAGCATTTT.

This chain connects TRBV13 to TRBJ1-3; D is unclear. The CDR3 is 16 amino acids. Trimming pared 3 bases from V and 0 bases from J, leaving 12 bases between. Per germline, CDR1 PRHDT and CDR2 FYEKMQ (reference sequence). The CDR3 nucleotides read TGTGCCAGCAGCTTTTCTCCGGGAACCTCTGGAAACACCATATATTTT. Protein sequence: CASSFSPGTSGNTIYF.

The chain employs TRBV19 and TRBJ2-2, with TRBD2 identical over 7 bases. The CDR3 is made up of 17 amino acids. Germline lookup yields CDR1 LNHDA and CDR2 SQIVND (reference sequence). V lost 2 bases and J lost 5; bases outside the gene matches: 11. The CDR3 here is CASSIRGGLVGTGELFF. Here the CDR3 DNA reads TGTGCCAGTAGTATACGGGGAGGACTAGTTGGTACCGGGGAGCTGTTTTTT.

This chain connects TRBV18 to TRBJ1-2, with 9 bases fitting TRBD1. V shed 2 bases, J shed 8 bases, and the junction held 6 bases outside the gene matches. This CDR3 has 14 residues. CDR1 and CDR2 (germline): KGHSH, LQKENI. CDR3 residues: CASSPETGGSGYTF. The CDR3 DNA is TGTGCCAGCTCACCAGAGACAGGGGGTTCGGGCTACACCTTC.

This clone occurred once. The chain employs TRBV2 and TRBJ2-4; D might be TRBD1 (6 bases). The CDR3 has 17 residues. Germline-derived CDR1 and CDR2 are SNHLY and FYNNEI. The ends were cut back, 5 bases at V and 6 bases at J, with 23 bases in the middle. Here the CDR3 DNA reads TGTGCCAGCAGTCCCCCAAAGAGACAGGATAGGAGAAACATTCAGTACTTC. It translates to CASSPPKRQDRRNIQYF.

The rearrangement uses TRBV7-2 and TRBJ1-1; D ambiguous. Trimming pared 2 bases from V and 11 bases from J, leaving 12 bases between. CDR1 SGHTA and CDR2 FQGNSA come from the germline V gene. This CDR3 spans 12 amino acids. The CDR3 bases are TGTGCCAGCAGCTTAATTTTGTCTTCGGCTTTCTTT. Translated: CASSLILSSAFF.

The rearrangement links TRBV19 to TRBJ2-7, with 8 bases that match TRBD2. Germline-derived CDR1 and CDR2 are LNHDA and SQIVND (reference sequence). The CDR3 sequence is 21 residues long. Unmatched junction bases numbered 24, after V lost 3 bases and J lost 2 bases. This CDR3 is CASSITGDKSLSSGRTYEQYF. The CDR3 bases are TGTGCCAGTAGTATTACTGGGGACAAATCCCTTTCTAGCGGGCGGACCTACGAGCAGTACTTC.

This rearrangement joins TRBV9 to TRBJ2-7, with 11 bases matching TRBD2. The trim removed 0 bases at V and 5 bases at J, leaving 7 bases unmatched. This CDR3 contains 16 residues. Germline V gene sequence: CDR1 SGDLS, CDR2 YYNGEE. CDR3 amino acids: CASSVEGLAGGNEQYF. CDR3 bases: TGTGCCAGCAGCGTAGAAGGACTAGCGGGTGGGAACGAGCAGTACTTC.

CDR3 in amino acids: CASSPRTGGDTEAFF. Here the CDR3 DNA reads TGTGCCAGCTCACCCAGGACAGGAGGGGACACTGAAGCTTTCTTT. V is TRBV18 and J is TRBJ1-1; 7 bases are shared with TRBD1. The CDR3 totals 15 residues. J gave up 3 bases and V 3 bases, and 7 bases lay outside the gene matches. Germline V CDR1 and CDR2: KGHSH, LQKENI.

The chain recombines TRBV2 with TRBJ1-6; D unresolved. V was cut by 7 bases and J by 8 bases, with 9 bases left in between. The CDR3 has 12 residues. Germline V gives CDR1 SNHLY, CDR2 FYNNEI. The CDR3 here is CASNPVDSPLHF. For the CDR3, the DNA is TGTGCCAGCAACCCAGTCGATTCACCCCTCCACTTT.

The V gene is TRBV30, the J gene TRBJ1-5; D perhaps matches TRBD1 (5 bases). This CDR3 region has 14 residues. The V and J ends lost 2 bases and 3 bases respectively, with 11 bases between them. CDR1 is GTSNPN and CDR2 is SVGIG in the germline V gene (reference sequence). In DNA, the CDR3 is TGTGCCTGGAGTTTTGCAGGGTACAATCAGCCCCAGCATTTT. It translates to CAWSFAGYNQPQHF.

This sequence joins TRBV15 and TRBJ2-1, with 7 bases that match TRBD2. V dropped 6 bases and J dropped 0; count of bases not matched to a gene: 11. The germline gives CDR1 LNHNV, CDR2 YYDKDF (reference sequence). CDR3 length equals 17 residues. The CDR3 spells CATSLGEGLNSYNEQFF. CDR3 bases: TGTGCCACCAGTCTGGGGGAGGGGCTCAACTCCTACAATGAGCAGTTCTTC.

This rearrangement joins TRBV6-1 to TRBJ2-7; the match to TRBD1 covers 9 bases. J was trimmed by 5 bases and V by 2 bases; bases with no gene match: 7. The CDR3 runs 15 residues. In germline, CDR1 is MNHNS, CDR2 SASEGT. Here the CDR3 DNA reads TGTGCCAGCAGTGAAACGGGGACAGGGCGGGACGAGCAGTACTTC. It encodes CASSETGTGRDEQYF.